This T cell receptor (beta chain) was identified during a study of identical twins. General observations from the study: Modelling approaches yielded underestimates of out-of-frame TCR alpha sharing between monozygotic twins. Twins' surplus sharing was weaker for beta out-of-frame sequences.

A note on this clonotype: Its target is unknown.

Germline V lookup: CDR1 KGHSH, CDR2 LQKENI. The V and J ends lost 2 bases and 1 base respectively, with 14 bases between them. The CDR3 covers 16 residues. Using its own MiXCR run on the 5' RACE reads, TCRdb lists one record per CDR3 protein. Of 200,000 to 250,000 distinct CDR3 sequences listed, 7% to 8.5% are singletons. This same sample was also taken into another study, of yellow fever vaccine responses in identical twins.

The chain joins TRBV18 to TRBJ1-1, with a possible D match to TRBD1 (5 bases). Sequencing input: CD8+ T cells sorted from blood. The TCR originated in a woman aged 18-35 years in good health. CDR3 nucleotide sequence: TGTGCCAGCTCACCAGCCTTTGCGGGGGGGAACACTGAAGCTTTCTTT. Amino acid sequence: CASSPAFAGGNTEAFF.